This T cell receptor beta chain was recorded in a study of high-grade serous ovarian cancer treatment subgroups. Overall study context: Samples averaged approximately 13,000 reads and about 7,500 unique TCR beta rearrangements. Regarding the study as a whole: Clonal relatedness tracked neoantigen level, and by trend copy number and mutation load. Repertoire similarity ranged roughly 0.11 to 0.8 between tumors of one patient.

In regard to this clone: As yet, its antigen is unknown.

Germline CDR1 reads SQVTM; CDR2 reads ANQGSEA. This CDR3 comprises 12 residues. V was pared by 0 bases and J by 3 bases, with 6 bases between. Assay: immunoSEQ multiplex PCR; the TCRdb copy retains only in-frame clones and omits some. The table records 35,000 to 45,000 clones, approximately 81% of them present only once. Tumor tissue was taken before any definitive surgery or chemotherapy was given. The source is a human donor with high-grade serous ovarian cancer. The chain links TRBV29-1 to TRBJ2-7; D possibly corresponds to TRBD2 (5 bases). The sample comprised tumor tissue. As DNA, the CDR3 is TGCAGCGTTGAAGATCGGGGCTACGAGCAGTACTTC. This codes for CSVEDRGYEQYF.